The clone carrying this T cell receptor (beta chain) was detected only once. This sample includes further DNA sequences coding for the same CDR3. Data came from immunoSEQ multiplex PCR; TCRdb stores just in-frame clones and leaves some out. Of hundreds of thousands of clones in the sample, around 85% were seen once. This specimen belongs to a study of blood T cell repertoires in COVID-19. V was trimmed by 3 bases and J by 2 bases, leaving 7 bases between them. The CDR3 runs to 12 residues. The germline gives CDR1 DFQATT, CDR2 SNEGSKA (reference sequence). The chain uses TRBV20-1 and TRBJ2-5; D call uncertain. The receptor was isolated from a woman younger than 45 who had been exposed to COVID-19. The sequenced material came from PBMCs or T cells enriched from blood (not recorded which). This CDR3 is CSASPTQETQYF. CDR3 in DNA: TGCAGTGCTAGTCCCACTCAAGAGACCCAGTACTTC.